Below are 31 T cell receptor beta chains sequenced from a single sample in a study of blood T cell repertoires in COVID-19. Assay used: immunoSEQ multiplex PCR; TCRdb lists only in-frame clones, some missing. This table holds 130,000 to 150,000 clones, 65% to 85% found once. Sequencing was done on a sample of peripheral blood. These receptors were obtained from a man aged 55-75 years with active or convalescent COVID-19.

This sequence joins TRBV6-2 or TRBV6-3 and TRBJ2-1; TRBD2 aligns across 10 bases. The junction had 6 bases not matched to a gene; V was cut back by 2 bases and J by 5 bases. In germline, CDR1 is MNHEY, CDR2 SVGEGT. CDR3 length: 16 residues. Here the CDR3 DNA reads TGTGCCAGCAGTTACGGAGCGGGAGGGCACGACAATGAGCAGTTCTTC. This codes for CASSYGAGGHDNEQFF.

The sample holds a few counts of this clone. The chain links TRBV2 to TRBJ1-4, with 9 bases that match TRBD1. The CDR3 totals 14 residues. Trimming cost V 7 bases and J 7 bases; bases outside gene matches: 7. From germline, CDR1 is SNHLY and CDR2 FYNNEI. The CDR3 bases are TGTGCCAGCACCGTTCTGGACAGGGGTGAAAAACTGTTTTTT. Residues: CASTVLDRGEKLFF.

V usage is TRBV5-1 and J usage is TRBJ1-1; 8 bases agree with TRBD1. The CDR3 runs to 15 residues. The germline V gene encodes CDR1 SGHRS and CDR2 YFSETQ. Trimming cost V 0 bases and J 7 bases; bases outside gene matches: 8. The CDR3 DNA follows: TGCGCCAGCAGCTTGGACTCAGGACAGGGAATTGAAGCTTTCTTT. The encoded protein is CASSLDSGQGIEAFF.

The chain links TRBV15 to TRBJ1-1, with D possibly matching TRBD1 (6 bases). Trimming removed 0 bases from V and 6 bases from J, with 14 bases in between. Germline V gene data show CDR1 as LNHNV and CDR2 as YYDKDF (reference sequence). This CDR3 is 15 amino acids long. The CDR3 reads CATSRELRGWSEAFF. DNA of the CDR3: TGTGCCACCAGCAGAGAGCTCAGGGGTTGGTCTGAAGCTTTCTTT.

The chain recombines TRBV6-2 or TRBV6-3 with TRBJ2-7, with 8 positions matching TRBD1. Germline CDR1 reads MNHEY; CDR2 reads SVGEGT. The V segment lost 2 bases and the J segment 5 bases; nucleotides outside the gene matches: 11. CDR3 length: 16 residues. CDR3 DNA: TGTGCCAGCAGTTACCCGCTGCAGGGGGCTGAGCACGAGCAGTACTTC. This encodes CASSYPLQGAEHEQYF.

V is TRBV6-5 and J is TRBJ2-7; D call uncertain. Germline assignment: CDR1 MNHEY and CDR2 SVGAGI. The CDR3 length is 14 residues. V lost 8 bases, J lost 2 bases, and 16 bases lay in between. DNA of the CDR3: TGTGCCAGCCCCCTCAGGTGTCCCCCCTACGAGCAGTACTTC. This gives the protein CASPLRCPPYEQYF.

The chain couples TRBV7-2 to TRBJ1-2; 7 bases agree with TRBD1. Germline trimming cut 1 base from V and 8 bases from J; bases unmatched to any gene: 7. This CDR3 spans 14 amino acids. CDR1 and CDR2 from the germline V gene are SGHTA and FQGNSA. The CDR3 DNA reads TGTGCCAGCAGCTTAGACGGGCAGGGGGGAGGCTACACCTTC. Translating gives CASSLDGQGGGYTF. The full variable domain, its missing parts supplied by reference TRBV7-2 and TRBJ1-2, is GAGVSQSPSNKVTEKGKDVELRCDPISGHTALYWYRQSLGQGLEFLIYFQGNSAPDKSGLPSDRFSAERTGGSVSTLTIQRTQQEDSAVYLCASSLDGQGGGYTFGSGTRLTVV.

The genes are TRBV3-1 (or the pseudogene TRBV3-2) and TRBJ2-3, with 7 bases fitting TRBD2. V was clipped by 3 bases and J by 4 bases; unmatched bases: 1. CDR3 length: 13 amino acids. From germline, CDR1 is LGHDT and CDR2 YNNKEL (reference sequence). DNA for the CDR3: TGTGCCAGCAGCCATCGGGGGGCAGATACGCAGTATTTT. Translated, it gives CASSHRGADTQYF.

CDR3 region: CASNRDRGQDEQFF. The DNA of the CDR3 is TGTGCCAGCAACCGGGACAGGGGGCAAGATGAGCAGTTCTTC. The rearrangement links TRBV2 to TRBJ2-1; 12 nucleotides agree with TRBD1. J was trimmed by 8 bases and V by 7 bases; bases with no gene match: 6. The CDR3 totals 14 residues. Germline CDR1 is SNHLY and CDR2 is FYNNEI.

The chain recombines TRBV11-1 with TRBJ2-7, with 7 bases fitting TRBD2. The CDR3 length is 15 residues. With 2 bases clipped from V and 3 bases from J, the junction kept 7 bases outside the gene matches. Germline V gene data show CDR1 as SGHAT and CDR2 as FQDESV (reference sequence). CDR3 loop: CASSLIGGSLYEQYF. For the CDR3, the DNA is TGTGCCAGCAGCTTAATTGGCGGGAGCCTCTACGAGCAGTACTTC.

This rearrangement joins TRBV5-1 to TRBJ2-1; D is unclear. Germline-derived CDR1 and CDR2 are SGHRS and YFSETQ. V was pared by 0 bases and J by 2 bases, with 15 bases between. The CDR3 has 17 residues. The CDR3 DNA reads as TGCGCCAGCAGCTTGGTGAACAGCCCGCTTCCCTACAATGAGCAGTTCTTC. It translates to CASSLVNSPLPYNEQFF.

The genes are TRBV25-1 and TRBJ1-2, with D unresolved. The germline CDR1 and CDR2 sequences are MGHDK and SYGVNS. V gave up 2 bases and J gave up 4 bases, with 11 bases separating them. This CDR3 region has 14 residues. As DNA, the CDR3 is TGTGCCAGCAGTGAACCCGCGGGAGTCTATGGCTACACCTTC. It yields the protein CASSEPAGVYGYTF.

The rearrangement joins TRBV6-6 to TRBJ1-1; no reliable D call. V gave up 2 bases and J gave up 1 base, with 14 bases separating them. This CDR3 spans 16 amino acids. The germline gives CDR1 MNHNY, CDR2 SVGAGI (reference sequence). The CDR3 loop is CASSYGGAGGNTEAFF. The CDR3 region has the DNA TGTGCCAGCAGTTACGGAGGCGCCGGTGGGAACACTGAAGCTTTCTTT.

The chain combines TRBV15 with TRBJ1-5; no reliable D call. Germline values: CDR1 LNHNV, CDR2 YYDKDF (reference sequence). V gave up 8 bases and J gave up 9 bases, with 17 bases separating them. The CDR3 extends over 13 amino acids. The CDR3 sequence is CATRESPGRPQHF. Written as DNA, the CDR3 is TGTGCCACCCGAGAGTCCCCCGGGAGGCCCCAGCATTTT.

The chain couples TRBV7-2 to TRBJ2-3, with TRBD2 as a possible D gene (6 bases). Germline CDR1 SGHTA, CDR2 FQGNSA. This CDR3 contains 18 residues. Trimming stripped 5 bases from V and 0 bases from J, with 21 bases between. CDR3 bases: TGTGCCAGCAGCCCGCCGCACCCGGTGGGGACTAGCACAGATACGCAGTATTTT. It codes for CASSPPHPVGTSTDTQYF.

The genes are TRBV6-2 or TRBV6-3 and TRBJ2-5, with 9 bases identical to TRBD2. The CDR3 contains 16 residues. Germline V lookup: CDR1 MNHEY, CDR2 SVGEGT. Trimming at V came to 4 bases and at J to 5 bases, leaving 11 bases not matched to a gene. For the CDR3, the DNA is TGTGCCAGCAGTTCTCAATTTAGCGGGAGAAAGGAGACCCAGTACTTC. It specifies CASSSQFSGRKETQYF.

V gene TRBV7-2 combines with J gene TRBJ1-5, with 7 bases that match TRBD1. The V gene end was trimmed by 7 bases and the J gene end by 0 bases; junction bases not matched to a gene: 3. There are 14 residues in the CDR3. Germline values: CDR1 SGHTA, CDR2 FQGNSA. In nucleotides, the CDR3 is TGTGCCAGCACTGCAGGGGGTAGCAATCAGCCCCAGCATTTT. Translating gives CASTAGGSNQPQHF.

This clone appeared a single time. The rearrangement links TRBV10-3 to TRBJ2-7; 10 bases are shared with TRBD2. Germline CDR1 ENHRY, CDR2 SYGVKD. The V and J ends lost 2 bases and 4 bases, in that order; junction bases with no gene match: 5. The CDR3 has 15 residues. CDR3 nucleotides: TGTGCCATCAGTGAGAGTCTAGCGGGAGAGTACGAGCAGTACTTC. Translation: CAISESLAGEYEQYF.

The count of this clone is one. CDR3 protein: CASSVTGLAGADTQYF. For the CDR3, the DNA is TGTGCCAGCAGCGTCACGGGACTAGCGGGCGCAGATACGCAGTATTTT. The V call is TRBV7-2, the J call TRBJ2-3, with 12 bases lining up with TRBD2. The CDR3 extends over 16 amino acids. Germline CDR1 SGHTA, CDR2 FQGNSA. V gave up 5 bases and J gave up 4 bases; unmatched junction bases: 7.

The chain couples TRBV3-1 (or the pseudogene TRBV3-2) to TRBJ1-6, with D possibly matching TRBD1 (5 bases). V lost 3 bases to trimming and J lost 10 bases, with 10 bases between them. Germline V gives CDR1 LGHDT, CDR2 YNNKEL (reference sequence). This CDR3 spans 13 amino acids. CDR3 protein: CASSHRVESPLHF. The DNA of the CDR3 is TGTGCCAGCAGCCACAGGGTTGAATCACCCCTCCACTTT.

This clone has only one observation. The chain uses TRBV19 and TRBJ1-2; 7 positions agree with TRBD1. The CDR3 is made up of 16 amino acids. Germline CDR1 reads LNHDA; CDR2 reads SQIVND (reference sequence). With V trimmed by 7 bases and J by 5 bases, 16 bases remained unmatched. The CDR3 DNA is TGTGCCAGTACTCCACCCTTAGGGACAGCTCTATATGGCTACACCTTC. It is translated as CASTPPLGTALYGYTF.

CDR3 DNA sequence: TGTGCCAGCAGCCCCGAGAGATACTGGGACTTCCCGTCCAATGAGCAGTTCTTC. Protein sequence: CASSPERYWDFPSNEQFF. V is TRBV7-2 and J is TRBJ2-1, with D possibly matching TRBD2 (6 bases). The CDR3 loop spans 18 amino acids. Germline CDR1 SGHTA, CDR2 FQGNSA. Trimming took 5 bases from V and 6 from J, leaving 26 bases between them.

The chain combines TRBV19 with TRBJ1-2, with 9 bases aligning to TRBD1. Germline V lookup: CDR1 LNHDA, CDR2 SQIVND (reference sequence). V lost 9 bases to trimming and J lost 5 bases; unmatched junction nucleotides: 10. This CDR3 has 14 residues. The CDR3 DNA reads TGTGCCAGCATATCACTACAGGGGGCGTATGGCTACACCTTC. Its translation: CASISLQGAYGYTF.

The V gene is TRBV10-3, the J gene TRBJ1-1; tentatively, D is TRBD1 (6 bases). Trimming removed 0 bases from V and 8 bases from J, with 13 bases in between. The germline CDR1 and CDR2 sequences are ENHRY and SYGVKD. CDR3 length: 14 residues. CDR3 coding DNA: TGTGCCATCAGTGAGTCTGGACAGCTTACCGAAGCTTTCTTT. It translates to CAISESGQLTEAFF.

V is TRBV7-9 and J is TRBJ2-5; 10 nucleotides line up with TRBD2. V shed 4 bases, J shed 5 bases, and the junction held 7 bases outside the gene matches. This CDR3 spans 15 amino acids. Per the germline V gene, CDR1 is SEHNR and CDR2 is FQNEAQ (reference sequence). CDR3 loop: CASSYPAGGLETQYF. The CDR3 nucleotides read TGTGCCAGCAGCTACCCAGCGGGAGGGCTTGAGACCCAGTACTTC.

This clone has only one observation. The rearrangement joins TRBV19 to TRBJ1-1; no clear D gene. There are 14 residues in the CDR3. V dropped 8 bases and J dropped 11 bases, with 24 bases sitting between them. Germline V gene sequence: CDR1 LNHDA, CDR2 SQIVND (reference sequence). The chain's CDR3 is CASEGRVPPLGAFF. DNA of the CDR3: TGTGCCAGTGAGGGTCGGGTCCCCCCTCTCGGGGCTTTCTTT.

For this clone: The same CDR3 is also encoded by other DNA sequences in this sample. The gene calls are TRBV18 and TRBJ1-2; D may be TRBD1 (6 bases). Germline CDR1 and CDR2: KGHSH and LQKENI. V shed 6 bases and J shed 1 base, with 9 bases lying between them. The CDR3 has 13 amino acids. The CDR3 sequence is CASSPDSNYGYTF. CDR3 nucleotides: TGTGCCAGCTCCCCGGACAGTAACTATGGCTACACCTTC.

V gene TRBV11-3 combines with J gene TRBJ2-3; 7 bases are shared with TRBD1. The germline V gene encodes CDR1 SGHNT and CDR2 YENEEA. The CDR3 is 14 residues long. V was clipped by 3 bases and J by 3 bases; unmatched bases: 3. CDR3 nucleotides: TGTGCCAGCAGCTTGCAGGGACAGACAGATACGCAGTATTTT. It is translated as CASSLQGQTDTQYF.

This rearrangement joins TRBV6-5 to TRBJ2-7; D perhaps matches TRBD1 (5 bases). The germline V and J ends were trimmed by 8 bases and 5 bases, with 22 bases remaining between them. This CDR3 is 15 amino acids long. The germline CDR1 and CDR2 sequences are MNHEY and SVGAGI. DNA for the CDR3: TGTGCCAGCCAGAGATACGGCCTCGGCAGGGACGAGCAGTACTTC. Its protein product is CASQRYGLGRDEQYF.

The chain links TRBV19 to TRBJ1-5; D gene uncertain. The CDR3 loop spans 15 amino acids. Germline V gene data show CDR1 as LNHDA and CDR2 as SQIVND (reference sequence). Trimming pared 2 bases from V and 0 bases from J, leaving 8 bases between. The CDR3 nucleotides read TGTGCCAGTAGTATATGGGAGTATAGCAATCAGCCCCAGCATTTT. Protein: CASSIWEYSNQPQHF.

This clone was seen a single time. This sequence joins TRBV7-3 and TRBJ2-7; TRBD2 might be the D (6 bases). This CDR3 region has 13 residues. V lost 5 bases and J 3 bases, leaving 11 bases between the germline ends. Germline V CDR1 and CDR2: SGHTA, FQGTGA. In nucleotides, the CDR3 is TGTGCCAGCAGCCTCCAGGGAGGCTACGAGCAGTACTTC. This gives the protein CASSLQGGYEQYF.